Each of the 11 T cell receptor beta chains below was sequenced from the same sample in a study of blood T cells in healthy people across ages. A second PCR of 7 to 11 cycles used a sample-barcoded 5' primer and a J-beta primer mix. Each CDR3 protein gets one entry after TCRdb re-called the 5' RACE reads with MiXCR. The sample has under 1,000,000 distinct CDR3 sequences, roughly 35% seen once. Sequencing was done on a sample of blood. All receptors derive from a man between 18 and 35 years old in good health.

This clonotype occurred many times. The chain carries TRBV7-2 and TRBJ2-3; the match to TRBD2 covers 7 bases. The CDR3 is 12 residues long. J was trimmed by 11 bases and V by 4 bases; bases with no gene match: 6. Germline CDR1 is SGHTA and CDR2 is FQGNSA. The CDR3 reads CASSSRGIWQYF. The CDR3 DNA sequence: TGTGCCAGCAGCTCGCGGGGGATCTGGCAGTATTTT.

To note about this clonotype: Possible read error: a much larger clone is one base away. This chain connects TRBV12-3 or TRBV12-4 to TRBJ2-5; TRBD2 matches at 7 bases. The CDR3 sequence is 14 residues long. CDR3 DNA: TGTGCCAGCGGTTTTACTGGGGGAGGGGAGACCCAGTACTTC. Its translation: CASGFTGGGETQYF.

The V call is TRBV10-3, the J call TRBJ2-6; D unclear. CDR3 size: 15 residues. Germline V gives CDR1 ENHRY, CDR2 SYGVKD. V was pared by 2 bases and J by 1 base, with 6 bases between. The CDR3 bases are TGTGCCATCAGTGAGGAAGAATCTGGGGCCAACGTCCTGACTTTC. This translates into CAISEEESGANVLTF.

As concerns this clonotype: An end of the junction does not agree with germline; a read error may underlie this. This rearrangement joins TRBV3-1 to TRBJ1-2; the D is unclear. Germline lookup yields CDR1 LGHDT and CDR2 YNNKEL (reference sequence). The CDR3 extends over 15 amino acids. DNA of the CDR3: TGTGCCTGCAGCCAAGCCGTAGATCTAAGGATGGGCTACACCTTC. Translation gives CACSQAVDLRMGYTF.

This CDR3 is CASSFSAGETEAFF. The CDR3, as DNA: TGCGCCAGCAGCTTCTCGGCTGGGGAAACTGAAGCTTTCTTT. The chain employs TRBV4-3 and TRBJ1-1, with D hard to call. This CDR3 comprises 14 residues. Trimming pared 5 bases from V and 5 bases from J, leaving 15 bases between. Germline V CDR1 and CDR2: LGHNA, YSLEER.

The genes are TRBV4-1 and TRBJ2-2; 8 nucleotides align to TRBD1. Per the germline V gene, CDR1 is MGHRA and CDR2 is YSYEKL. This CDR3 region has 19 residues. With 0 bases clipped from V and 0 bases from J, the junction kept 9 bases outside the gene matches. For the CDR3, the DNA is TGCGCCAGCAGCCAAGAGATGGAGACAGGGGAACCGAACACCGGGGAGCTGTTTTTT. Amino acids: CASSQEMETGEPNTGELFF.

The chain couples TRBV7-2 to TRBJ1-6; D uncertain. Deletions cut 2 bases from V and 6 bases from J, with 8 bases between. Germline V gene data show CDR1 as SGHTA and CDR2 as FQGNSA. This CDR3 contains 14 residues. The CDR3 spells CASSLSAGNSPLHF. DNA of the CDR3: TGTGCCAGCAGCTTATCGGCCGGTAATTCACCCCTCCACTTT.

A word on this clonotype: This may be a read error, as it is one base from a much larger clone. The CDR3 spells CASSNRGRETQYF. DNA of the CDR3: TGTGCCAGCAGTAACAGGGGGCGAGAGACCCAGTACTTC. V usage is TRBV12-3 or TRBV12-4 and J usage is TRBJ2-5, with 9 bases fitting TRBD1. The CDR3 sequence is 13 residues long. Trimming at V came to 5 bases and at J to 4 bases, leaving 2 bases not matched to a gene.

With regard to this clonotype: The CDR3 carries no conserved terminal phenylalanine or tryptophan, so it likely arises from a read error. The V and J genes are TRBV4-3 and TRBJ2-3; D is undetermined. The V end lost 1 base, the J end lost 0 bases, and 11 bases lay between the germline ends. Per germline, CDR1 LGHNA and CDR2 YSLEER. The CDR3 is made up of 16 amino acids. The CDR3: CASSQAVTRSTDTQYL. Written as DNA, the CDR3 is TGCGCCAGCAGCCAAGCTGTGACGAGGAGCACAGATACGCAGTATTTG.

This clonotype has only one observation. The junction departs from germline at one end; a sequencing error may be responsible. This chain joins TRBV5-5 and TRBJ1-2; no clear D gene. CDR3 length equals 15 residues. The V gene's germline CDR1 is SGHKS and CDR2 YYEKEE (reference sequence). CDR3 in amino acids: CVSSRSSEGNYGYTF. CDR3 nucleotides: TGTGTCAGCAGCCGATCCTCCGAGGGAAACTATGGCTACACCTTC.

The gene calls are TRBV7-2 and TRBJ2-5; either TRBD1 or TRBD2 may fit D (7 bases each). Trimming stripped 6 bases from V and 4 bases from J, with 21 bases between. Germline CDR1 is SGHTA and CDR2 is FQGNSA. CDR3 length: 16 residues. CDR3 protein: CASSPHGDSGTETQYF. The CDR3 DNA reads as TGTGCCAGCAGTCCTCACGGGGACAGCGGGACAGAGACCCAGTACTTC.